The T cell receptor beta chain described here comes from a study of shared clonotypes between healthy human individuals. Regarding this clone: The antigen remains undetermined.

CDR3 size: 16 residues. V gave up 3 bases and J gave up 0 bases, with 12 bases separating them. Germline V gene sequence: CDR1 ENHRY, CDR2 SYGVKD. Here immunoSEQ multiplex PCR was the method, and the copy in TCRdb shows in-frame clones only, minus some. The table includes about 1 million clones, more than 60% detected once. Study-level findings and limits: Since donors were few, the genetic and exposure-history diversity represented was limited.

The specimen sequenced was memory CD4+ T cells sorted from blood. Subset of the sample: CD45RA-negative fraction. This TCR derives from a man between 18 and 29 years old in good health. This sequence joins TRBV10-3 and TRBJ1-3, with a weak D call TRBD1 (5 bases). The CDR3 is CAISERHGGSGNTIYF. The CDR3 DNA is TGTGCCATCAGTGAACGACACGGGGGCTCTGGAAACACCATATATTTT.